What follows is one TCR beta chain and its context. Antigen unknown. The data derive from a study of cytomegalovirus exposure and HLA in healthy donors. Findings and caveats of the study: It was reported that the classifier diagnosed cytomegalovirus status with high specificity and sensitivity in both the original and validation cohorts.

Clones were read by immunoSEQ multiplex PCR, and TCRdb kept only the in-frame ones, dropping some. Counted here are some 130,000 clones, roughly nine tenths occurring once; the ten biggest clones make up 0.95% to 1.5%. V gave up 1 base and J gave up 6 bases, with 16 bases separating them. Germline V lookup: CDR1 SGHVS, CDR2 FQNEAQ. CDR3 length equals 15 residues. The receptor was derived from a woman aged 18-29 years in good health and CMV-seronegative. Source material: PBMCs. The chain links TRBV7-8 to TRBJ2-7, with a tentative D call TRBD2 (6 bases). This chain's CDR3 is CASSLGRGVGFEQYF. For the CDR3, the DNA is TGTGCCAGCAGCTTAGGACGCGGGGTGGGGTTCGAGCAGTACTTC.